The clone carrying this T cell receptor beta chain was observed a few times. Its antigen is undetermined. The record originates from a study of T cells after yellow fever vaccination. Across the whole study: For low cell numbers, libraries were made with SMART-Seq v4 Ultra Low Input. Findings and limits, study-wide: Most clones from primary vaccination resurfaced after the booster (approximately 97% CD4, 88% CD8). When the response was secondary, it was weaker but reached its peak faster, day 5 versus 15.

5'RACE template switching added a universal primer site and UMIs to TCR cDNA. In TCRdb, the 5' RACE reads were re-called with MiXCR into one record per CDR3 protein. The sample has some 350,000 distinct CDR3 sequences, roughly 10% seen once. Germline CDR1 reads MDHEN; CDR2 reads SYDVKM. V lost 7 bases and J lost 9, with 17 bases in between. The CDR3 spans 13 residues. The rearrangement uses TRBV28 and TRBJ2-3; D might be TRBD1 (6 bases). Sequenced material: PBMCs, taken on the day of the first yellow fever vaccination. This TCR was recovered from a man between 18 and 35 years old who received the YFV17D yellow fever vaccine. This CDR3 is CASKAPQGYTQYF. The CDR3 DNA reads as TGTGCCAGCAAAGCCCCACAGGGATACACGCAGTATTTT.